The 24 T cell receptor beta chains below all came from one sample that was sequenced in a study of metastatic and nonmetastatic thyroid tumors. TCRdb re-called the PCR reads with MiXCR. The table records 30,000 to 35,000 clones, 35% to 45% of them present only once. Thyroid surgery took place with no prior treatment in any patient. The sample taken for sequencing was tumor tissue. The source is a female donor with papillary thyroid cancer or a benign thyroid nodule (not recorded which). Some clones in this sample may be carry-over from other donors' samples.

DNA for the CDR3: TGTGCCAGCAGCTTAGATGGGGGAGGGCAAGAGACCCAGTACTTC. Protein: CASSLDGGGQETQYF. The chain uses TRBV11-3 and TRBJ2-5; 7 bases are shared with TRBD2. The ends lost 0 bases at V and 2 bases at J; junction bases unmatched: 3. The germline CDR1 and CDR2 sequences are SGHNT and YENEEA. The length of the CDR3 is 15 residues.

This chain connects TRBV19 to TRBJ2-1; D unresolved. This CDR3 spans 16 amino acids. Germline V gene sequence: CDR1 LNHDA, CDR2 SQIVND (reference sequence). V shed 4 bases and J shed 5 bases, with 18 bases lying between them. CDR3 coding DNA: TGTGCCAGTAGTACCCTCCCCACAGTTGGGGACAATGAGCAGTTCTTC. It encodes CASSTLPTVGDNEQFF.

The V and J genes are TRBV28 and TRBJ2-2; 7 bases match TRBD1. After removal of 6 bases from V and 6 bases from J, the junction contained 7 bases not matched to a gene. CDR3 length equals 14 residues. The germline gives CDR1 MDHEN, CDR2 SYDVKM. The CDR3 loop is CASRERQGAGELFF. The CDR3 nucleotides read TGTGCCAGCAGAGAACGACAGGGAGCCGGGGAGCTGTTTTTT.

This clone has a handful of counts. V gene TRBV28 combines with J gene TRBJ2-7; TRBD1 agrees at 9 bases. J gave up 1 base and V 4 bases, and 2 bases lay outside the gene matches. Germline CDR1 MDHEN, CDR2 SYDVKM. The CDR3 has 14 residues. The CDR3: CASSWGQGSYEQYF. CDR3 DNA sequence: TGTGCCAGCAGTTGGGGACAGGGTTCCTACGAGCAGTACTTC.

The chain has TRBV19 and TRBJ1-5; D remains ambiguous. CDR1 is LNHDA, CDR2 SQIVND, per germline (reference sequence). CDR3 length: 14 amino acids. The germline V and J ends were trimmed by 3 bases and 5 bases, with 11 bases remaining between them. DNA for the CDR3: TGTGCCAGTAGTATGGGCAGGCTATATCAGCCCCAGCATTTT. This encodes CASSMGRLYQPQHF.

This clone was counted once. The J gene is TRBJ1-1, the V gene TRBV19, with 7 bases aligning to TRBD1. The germline gives CDR1 LNHDA, CDR2 SQIVND (reference sequence). V shed 2 bases and J 0 bases; nucleotides not matched to a gene: 9. The CDR3 is 17 amino acids. The CDR3 DNA reads as TGTGCCAGTAGTATAAGGGGGACAGCCGAAATGAACACTGAAGCTTTCTTT. It encodes CASSIRGTAEMNTEAFF.

This clone showed up just once. The chain joins TRBV11-1 to TRBJ1-3; 7 nucleotides agree with TRBD1. The CDR3 has 16 residues. The junction had 7 bases not matched to a gene; V was cut back by 5 bases and J by 0 bases. CDR1 and CDR2 from the germline V gene are SGHAT and FQDESV (reference sequence). CDR3 protein: CASSPTGLASGNTIYF. The CDR3 DNA sequence: TGTGCCAGCAGCCCGACAGGGCTCGCCTCTGGAAACACCATATATTTT.

The chain combines TRBV5-1 with TRBJ2-6; D ambiguous. CDR1 is SGHRS, CDR2 YFSETQ, per germline. The length of the CDR3 is 15 residues. Trimming took 1 base from V and 0 from J, leaving 5 bases between them. The CDR3, as DNA: TGCGCCAGCAGCTTGTCGCTCTCTGGGGCCAACGTCCTGACTTTC. Translated, it gives CASSLSLSGANVLTF.

The rearrangement links TRBV20-1 to TRBJ1-2; D call uncertain. The V end was cut by 5 bases, the J end by 4 bases, with 11 bases between. This CDR3 spans 12 amino acids. Germline V gene sequence: CDR1 DFQATT, CDR2 SNEGSKA (reference sequence). The chain's CDR3 is CSASAQFYGYTF. CDR3 in DNA: TGCAGTGCTTCCGCTCAGTTCTATGGCTACACCTTC.

The V gene is TRBV28, the J gene TRBJ1-5; perhaps TRBD1 as D (6 bases). Per the germline V gene, CDR1 is MDHEN and CDR2 is SYDVKM. The CDR3 runs to 13 residues. V was cut by 9 bases and J by 11 bases, with 20 bases left in between. CDR3 sequence (DNA): TGTGCCAGAACCCCTAAGTGGGGGCTGTCCCAGCATTTT. It specifies CARTPKWGLSQHF.

The chain joins TRBV24-1 to TRBJ1-5; no definite D call. Germline V gene data show CDR1 as KGHDR and CDR2 as SFDVKD. Trimming removed 3 bases at V and 7 bases at J, with 6 bases between. The CDR3 length is 12 residues. In DNA, the CDR3 is TGTGCCACCAGTGATGAGGGCCAGCCCCAGCATTTT. Translating gives CATSDEGQPQHF.

This clone was detected a few times. A much larger clone differs by one base, so this may be a read error. Other DNA sequences in the same sample also yield this CDR3. The chain recombines TRBV6-1 with TRBJ2-2, with D tentatively TRBD1 (6 bases). Germline CDR1 MNHNS, CDR2 SASEGT. The CDR3 has 16 amino acids. The CDR3 coding sequence is TGTGCCAGCAATGGGATCCGGGACACCCGGACCGGTGAGCTGTTTTTT. Translated, it gives CASNGIRDTRTGELFF.

There are a few counts of this clone. The junction departs from germline at one end; a sequencing error may be responsible. The rearrangement uses TRBV6-2 or TRBV6-3 and TRBJ2-7; 9 bases fit TRBD2. CDR3 length equals 12 residues. Germline CDR1 is MNHEY and CDR2 is SVGEGT. The CDR3 DNA reads TGTGCCAGCAGTACGCCTAGCGGGGCGCCCCATTTC. It specifies CASSTPSGAPHF.

CDR3 region: CASRPSGVGEKLFF. CDR3 DNA sequence: TGTGCCAGCAGGCCCTCAGGGGTCGGGGAAAAACTGTTTTTT. This chain connects TRBV6-4 to TRBJ1-4; a weak D match, TRBD1 (6 bases). Germline V gene lookup returns CDR1 MRHNA and CDR2 SNTAGT. V dropped 6 bases and J dropped 8 bases, with 16 bases sitting between them. The CDR3 runs to 14 residues.

This chain connects TRBV6-4 to TRBJ2-3, with D possibly matching TRBD2 (5 bases). CDR3 length: 14 residues. V lost 3 bases and J lost 0, with 7 bases in between. The V gene's germline CDR1 is MRHNA and CDR2 SNTAGT. CDR3 residues: CASSEAASTDTQYF. The CDR3 nucleotides read TGTGCCAGCAGTGAAGCGGCTAGCACAGATACGCAGTATTTT.

This clone was recorded a few times. J is TRBJ2-7 and V is TRBV19; 9 bases are a match to TRBD1. Unmatched junction bases numbered 7, after V lost 0 bases and J lost 4 bases. The germline V gene has CDR1 LNHDA and CDR2 SQIVND (reference sequence). CDR3 length: 16 residues. The CDR3 is CASSIDPDRGRYEQYF. DNA for the CDR3: TGTGCCAGTAGTATAGATCCGGACAGGGGCCGATACGAGCAGTACTTC.

This clone was seen just once. J is TRBJ2-7 and V is TRBV4-1; 11 positions match TRBD1. Trimming at V came to 1 base and at J to 5 bases, leaving 10 bases not matched to a gene. Germline loops: CDR1 MGHRA, CDR2 YSYEKL. The CDR3 length is 17 residues. Written as DNA, the CDR3 is TGCGCCAGCAGCCAAGTGAGATCTGGGACAGGGGGGCACGAGCAGTACTTC. Its translation: CASSQVRSGTGGHEQYF.

The chain has TRBV11-3 and TRBJ2-2; possibly TRBD1 or TRBD2 for D (5 bases each). The germline gives CDR1 SGHNT, CDR2 YENEEA. The CDR3 has 14 amino acids. V was shortened by 5 bases and J by 8 bases, with 15 bases between the two germline ends. This CDR3 is CASSRRGVTGELFF. CDR3 nucleotide sequence: TGTGCCAGCAGCCGCAGAGGGGTCACTGGGGAGCTGTTTTTT.

This clone appeared a few times. The chain has TRBV6-2 or TRBV6-3 and TRBJ2-2; 8 bases align to TRBD1. CDR3 length equals 17 residues. The germline V gene has CDR1 MNHEY and CDR2 SVGEGT. J lost 5 bases, V lost 4 bases, and 12 bases had no gene match. CDR3 nucleotide sequence: TGTGCCAGCAGTTTCCCTCCAGGGGGCGGATATACCGGGGAGCTGTTTTTT. As protein: CASSFPPGGGYTGELFF.

This chain connects TRBV5-1 to TRBJ1-6; D unclear. V was trimmed by 0 bases and J by 10 bases, leaving 8 bases between them. The CDR3 spans 13 residues. Germline-derived CDR1 and CDR2 are SGHRS and YFSETQ. CDR3 coding DNA: TGCGCCAGCAGCTTGGGGGTCGGATCACCCCTCCACTTT. Translating it yields CASSLGVGSPLHF.

This clone was seen more than once but under ten times. This chain connects TRBV6-1 to TRBJ1-2; possibly TRBD1 for D (5 bases). Germline CDR1 MNHNS, CDR2 SASEGT. The CDR3 contains 15 residues. V was shortened by 6 bases and J by 4 bases, with 18 bases between the two germline ends. The CDR3 loop is CASSPTYTGSYGYTF. The CDR3 DNA reads as TGTGCCAGCAGCCCAACCTATACAGGTTCCTATGGCTACACCTTC.

This clone was picked up a small number of times. This sequence joins TRBV24-1 and TRBJ2-7, with 14 nucleotides matching TRBD2. Germline V gene data show CDR1 as KGHDR and CDR2 as SFDVKD. CDR3 length: 15 amino acids. V shed 3 bases and J 5 bases; nucleotides not matched to a gene: 2. The CDR3 sequence is CATSDRTSGRNEQYF. The CDR3 DNA follows: TGTGCCACCAGTGATAGGACTAGCGGGAGGAACGAGCAGTACTTC.

This chain joins TRBV19 and TRBJ2-3; D may be TRBD2 (5 bases). The CDR3 sequence is 15 residues long. V shed 3 bases and J shed 0 bases, with 10 bases lying between them. From germline, CDR1 is LNHDA and CDR2 SQIVND (reference sequence). The CDR3 DNA follows: TGTGCCAGTAGTATTATCGGCGGGAGCACAGATACGCAGTATTTT. Translated: CASSIIGGSTDTQYF.

The genes are TRBV19 and TRBJ2-1; D call uncertain. CDR1 is LNHDA, CDR2 SQIVND, per germline (reference sequence). CDR3 length: 17 residues. The germline V and J ends were trimmed by 4 bases and 8 bases, with 24 bases remaining between them. Here the CDR3 reads CASSKGPGVAGIDEQFF. DNA of the CDR3: TGTGCCAGTAGTAAAGGTCCTGGGGTAGCAGGAATCGATGAGCAGTTCTTC.